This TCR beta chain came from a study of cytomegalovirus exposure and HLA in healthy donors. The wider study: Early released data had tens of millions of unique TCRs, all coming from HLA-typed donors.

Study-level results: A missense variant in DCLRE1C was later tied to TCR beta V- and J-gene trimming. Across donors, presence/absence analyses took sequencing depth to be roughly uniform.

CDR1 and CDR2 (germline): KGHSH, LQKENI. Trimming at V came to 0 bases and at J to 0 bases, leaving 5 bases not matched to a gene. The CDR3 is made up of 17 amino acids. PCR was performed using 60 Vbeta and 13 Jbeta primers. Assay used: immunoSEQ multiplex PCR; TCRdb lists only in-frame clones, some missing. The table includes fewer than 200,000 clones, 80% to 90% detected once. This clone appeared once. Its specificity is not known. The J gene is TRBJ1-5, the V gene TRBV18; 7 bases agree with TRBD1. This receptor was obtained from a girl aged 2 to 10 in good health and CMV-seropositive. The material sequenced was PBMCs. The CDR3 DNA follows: TGTGCCAGCTCACCACCAACAGGGGCTTCTAGCAATCAGCCCCAGCATTTT. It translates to CASSPPTGASSNQPQHF.